This T cell receptor (beta chain) was observed in a study of blood T cells in healthy people across ages. About the study: Template switching recovered approximately one barcoded beta molecule for every two T cells.

The second PCR ran roughly 6 to 12 cycles with a sample-barcoded 5' primer and J-beta primers. In TCRdb, the 5' RACE reads were re-called with MiXCR into one record per CDR3 protein. The repertoire consists of 600,000 to 1,000,000 distinct CDR3 sequences, with around 25% occurring once and the leading ten covering roughly 3.5%. Donors each provided ten milliliters of peripheral blood. Per sample, extraction of total RNA gave at least 5.5 micrograms in every case. The junction had 8 bases not matched to a gene; V was cut back by 5 bases and J by 5 bases. Germline CDR1 SGHVS, CDR2 FQNEAQ. The length of the CDR3 is 15 residues. These data are also associated with another study on T cells of mothers and their children. This second study says: RNA was extracted, and all of it went into cDNA synthesis at roughly 1.6 ug per 15 ul.

This TCR derives from a boy younger than 18 in good health. The specimen sequenced was blood. This chain joins TRBV7-8 and TRBJ2-5; 10 bases map to TRBD2. CDR3: CASSPLAGLSETQYF. The CDR3 nucleotides are TGTGCCAGCAGCCCACTAGCGGGATTGAGTGAGACCCAGTACTTC. The full variable domain, rest sourced from reference TRBV7-8 and TRBJ2-5, is GAGVSQSPRYKVAKRGQDVALRCDPISGHVSLFWYQQALGQGPEFLTYFQNEAQLDKSGLPSDRFFAERPEGSVSTLKIQRTQQEDSAVYLCASSPLAGLSETQYFGPGTRLLVL.